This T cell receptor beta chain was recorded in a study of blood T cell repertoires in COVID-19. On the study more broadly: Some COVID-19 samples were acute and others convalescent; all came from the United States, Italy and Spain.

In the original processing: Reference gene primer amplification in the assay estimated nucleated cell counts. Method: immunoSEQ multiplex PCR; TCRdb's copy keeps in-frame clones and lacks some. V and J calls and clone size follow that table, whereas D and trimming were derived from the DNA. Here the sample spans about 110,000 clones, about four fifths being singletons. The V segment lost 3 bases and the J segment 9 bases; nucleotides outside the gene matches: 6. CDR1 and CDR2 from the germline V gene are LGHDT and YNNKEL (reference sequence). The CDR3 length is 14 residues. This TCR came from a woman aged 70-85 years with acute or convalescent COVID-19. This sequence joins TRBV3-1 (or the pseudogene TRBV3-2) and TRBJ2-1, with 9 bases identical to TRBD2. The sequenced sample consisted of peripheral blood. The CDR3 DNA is TGTGCCAGCAGCCAGGCGGGAGGGCGGGGTGAGCAGTTCTTC. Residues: CASSQAGGRGEQFF.